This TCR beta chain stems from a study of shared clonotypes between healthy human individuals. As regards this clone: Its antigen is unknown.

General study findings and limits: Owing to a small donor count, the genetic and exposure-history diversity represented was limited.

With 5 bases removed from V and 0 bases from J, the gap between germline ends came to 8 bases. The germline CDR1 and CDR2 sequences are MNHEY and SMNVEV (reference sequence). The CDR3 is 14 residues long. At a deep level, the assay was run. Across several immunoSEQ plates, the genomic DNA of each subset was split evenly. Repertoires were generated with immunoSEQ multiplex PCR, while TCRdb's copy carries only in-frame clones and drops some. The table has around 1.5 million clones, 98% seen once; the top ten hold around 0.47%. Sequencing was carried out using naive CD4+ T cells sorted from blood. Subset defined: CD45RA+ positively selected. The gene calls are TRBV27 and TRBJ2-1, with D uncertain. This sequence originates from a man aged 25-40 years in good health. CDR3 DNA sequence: TGTGCCAGCAGTACCCGTAGCTCCTACAATGAGCAGTTCTTC. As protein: CASSTRSSYNEQFF.